This T cell receptor beta chain was observed in a study of CD8 T cells in ankylosing spondylitis (dated 2017 in TCRdb). For the study in its entirety: T cell receptor beta repertoires were profiled in healthy donors and ankylosing spondylitis patients so that disease-linked TCR variants could be found. The full study cohort comprised some 27 ankylosing spondylitis patients and over a hundred healthy donors. Peripheral blood samples were taken, and synovial fluid was additionally collected from ankylosing spondylitis patients. Summary of the overall study and its limitations: A TCR beta motif made up of about eight highly homologous amino acid variants appeared to be characteristic of blood from ankylosing spondylitis patients. The disease-linked clones showed a CD8+ phenotype and occurred at relatively low frequencies in peripheral blood. According to the report, matched synovial fluid samples from ankylosing spondylitis patients were significantly enriched for the disease-linked clones. Some motif variants had previously been reported in the synovial fluid and blood of reactive arthritis patients, which suggests shared mechanisms of disease initiation.

Via the germline V gene (reference sequence), CDR1 is MNHNY and CDR2 SVGAGI. Its CDR3 holds 15 amino acids, cysteine through phenylalanine. Only the CDR3 region is kept as DNA, spanning 45 bases read in frame from base 1. Deletion took 5 bases off V and 0 bases off J, with a span of 14 bases between the germline ends. This clonotype was seen many times. Its recognized antigen is unknown. Per-base qualities were not stored, and no clone one base away is much larger. TCRdb shows the sequencer as Illumina HiSeq 2500. Quantitative 5'-RACE with molecular barcodes was used to prepare TCR beta libraries. As for how the authors treated the data: A new computational method, built on a probabilistic model of VDJ rearrangement, was used to identify disease-linked TCR variants. TCRdb itself trimmed the public reads at Q25 with fastp, ran MiXCR and retained productive beta chains. Every distinct CDR3 protein forms one entry, paired with its most common genes and DNA. The V and J calls reflect TCRdb's pipeline rather than the authors' work. In all, the sample holds about 700,000 distinct CDR3 sequences, and 15% to 20% of those were seen once. The top ten constitute over 15% of the sample.

Here the chain combines TRBV6-6 and TRBJ2-7; TRBD2 is possibly the D segment (5 matching bases). The sequenced sample was blood, either unsorted or a sorted T cell fraction (not recorded which). The sequence came from a male donor with ankylosing spondylitis. This receptor has the CDR3 CASSPTSASSYEQYF. The DNA is TGTGCCAGCAGTCCAACTAGTGCGAGCTCCTACGAGCAGTACTTC.